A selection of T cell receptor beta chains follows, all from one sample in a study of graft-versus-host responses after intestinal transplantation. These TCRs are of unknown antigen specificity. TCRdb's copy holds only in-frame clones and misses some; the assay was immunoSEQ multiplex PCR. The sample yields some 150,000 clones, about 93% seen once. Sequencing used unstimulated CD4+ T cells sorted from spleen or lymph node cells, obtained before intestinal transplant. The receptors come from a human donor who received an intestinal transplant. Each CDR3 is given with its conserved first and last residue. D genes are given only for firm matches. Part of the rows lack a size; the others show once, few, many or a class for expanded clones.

TGTGCCAGCAGCCCGGCGGGACAGCCTAAAGAGCAGTACTTC CASSPAGQPKEQYF . TRBV14 once TRBJ2-7
TGTGCCAGCAGAAGAGACTCTGGAAACACCATATATTTT CASRRDSGNTIYF . TRBV6-1 . TRBJ1-3
TGTGCCAGCAGTGAAAGGAACTACGAGCAGTACTTC CASSERNYEQYF . TRBV2 . TRBJ2-7
TGTGCCAGCCAGGACTCCTATGGCTACACCTTC CASQDSYGYTF . TRBV28 . TRBJ1-2
TGTGCCATCAGTGAGTCGAGAGGTAGCGCGACCCCGAGGCAGTATTTT CAISESRGSATPRQYF . TRBV10-3 . TRBJ2-3
TGTGCCATCAGTGAGGAGGGTCCCACAGATACGCAGTATTTT CAISEEGPTDTQYF . TRBV10-3 . TRBJ2-3
TGTGCCAGCAGCCAAGCGGGTCCTAGCGGCACAGATACGCAGTATTTT CASSQAGPSGTDTQYF . TRBV4-2 . TRBJ2-3
TGTGCCAGCAGCGCTGGAGGAGAGACCCAGTACTTC CASSAGGETQYF . TRBV5-6 . TRBJ2-5
TGTGCCAGCAGTTTTAACCTGGGACAGGGTTTAGGAAACGAAAAACTGTTTTTT CASSFNLGQGLGNEKLFF TRBD1 TRBV28 . TRBJ1-4
TGTGCCAGCAGTGATTTTAGCAGGGGCGGGTACGAGCAGTACTTC CASSDFSRGGYEQYF . TRBV6-1 . TRBJ2-7
TGTGCCAGCAGCCCAGGGACTAGCGGGATTAACATTCAGTACTTC CASSPGTSGINIQYF TRBD2 TRBV5-6 . TRBJ2-4
TGTGCCAGCAGTTACGGGACAGCGAACACCGGGGAGCTGTTTTTT CASSYGTANTGELFF TRBD1 TRBV6-5 . TRBJ2-2
TGTGCCAGCAGCTTAGGACTAGCGGGCACAGATACGCAGTATTTT CASSLGLAGTDTQYF TRBD2 TRBV7-3 . TRBJ2-3
TGTGCCAGCAGCGTGCGGGGGGAGCCTAGCACAGATACGCAGTATTTT CASSVRGEPSTDTQYF TRBD2 TRBV9 few TRBJ2-3